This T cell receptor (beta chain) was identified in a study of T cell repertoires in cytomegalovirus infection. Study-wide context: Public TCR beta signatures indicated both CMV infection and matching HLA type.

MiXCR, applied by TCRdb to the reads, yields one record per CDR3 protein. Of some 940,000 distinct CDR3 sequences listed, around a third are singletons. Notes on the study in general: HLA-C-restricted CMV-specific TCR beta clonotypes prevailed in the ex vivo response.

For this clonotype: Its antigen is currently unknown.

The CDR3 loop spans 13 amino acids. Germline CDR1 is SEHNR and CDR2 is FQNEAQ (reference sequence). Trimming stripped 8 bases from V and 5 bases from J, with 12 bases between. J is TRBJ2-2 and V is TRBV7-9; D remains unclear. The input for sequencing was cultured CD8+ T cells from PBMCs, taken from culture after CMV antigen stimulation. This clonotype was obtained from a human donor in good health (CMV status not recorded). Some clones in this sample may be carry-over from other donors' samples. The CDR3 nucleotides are TGTGCCAGCGGTCCTTTAGGGACCGGGGAGCTGTTTTTT. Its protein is CASGPLGTGELFF.